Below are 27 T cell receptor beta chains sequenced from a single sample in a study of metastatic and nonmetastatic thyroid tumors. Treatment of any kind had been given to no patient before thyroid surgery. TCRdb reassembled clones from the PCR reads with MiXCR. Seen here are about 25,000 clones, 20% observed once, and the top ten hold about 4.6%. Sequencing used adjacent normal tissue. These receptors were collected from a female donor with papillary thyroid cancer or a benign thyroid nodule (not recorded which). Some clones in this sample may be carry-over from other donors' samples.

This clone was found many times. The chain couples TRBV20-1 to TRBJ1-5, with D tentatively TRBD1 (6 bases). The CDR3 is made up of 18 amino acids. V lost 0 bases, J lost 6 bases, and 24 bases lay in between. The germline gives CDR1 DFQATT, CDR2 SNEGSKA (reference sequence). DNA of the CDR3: TGCAGTGCTAGAGATTGGCACAGGGAATCCGGGTGGGGTCAGCCCCAGCATTTT. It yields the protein CSARDWHRESGWGQPQHF.

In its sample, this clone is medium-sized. CDR3 coding DNA: TGTGCCAGCAGTTCAGGGGGGGCAGGCCGCCTGGAGCAGTACTTC. As protein: CASSSGGAGRLEQYF. This rearrangement joins TRBV27 to TRBJ2-7; D might be TRBD1 or TRBD2, each matching 7 bases. The CDR3 length is 15 residues. Trimming cost V 4 bases and J 7 bases, with 20 bases left between them. Germline V gene data show CDR1 as MNHEY and CDR2 as SMNVEV (reference sequence).

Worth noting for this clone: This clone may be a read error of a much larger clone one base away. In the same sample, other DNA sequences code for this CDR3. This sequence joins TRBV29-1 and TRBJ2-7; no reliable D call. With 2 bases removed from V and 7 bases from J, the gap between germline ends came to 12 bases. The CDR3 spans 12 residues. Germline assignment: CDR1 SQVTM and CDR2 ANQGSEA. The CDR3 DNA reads TGCAGCGTTGAAAAAAAGGGTCGTGAGCAGTACTTC. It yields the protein CSVEKKGREQYF.

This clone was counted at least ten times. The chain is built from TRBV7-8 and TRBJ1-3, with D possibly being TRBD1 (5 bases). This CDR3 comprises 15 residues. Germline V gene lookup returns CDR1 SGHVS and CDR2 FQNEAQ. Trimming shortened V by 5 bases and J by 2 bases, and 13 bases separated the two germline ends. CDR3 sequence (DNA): TGTGCCAGCAGCCAATTCCAGGGAGCTGGAAACACCATATATTTT. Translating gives CASSQFQGAGNTIYF.

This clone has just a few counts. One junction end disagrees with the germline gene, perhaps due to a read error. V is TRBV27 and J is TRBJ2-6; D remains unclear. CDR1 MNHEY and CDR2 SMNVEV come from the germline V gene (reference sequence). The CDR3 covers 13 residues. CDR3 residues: CASTLSGSNVLTF. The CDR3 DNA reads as TGTGCCAGCACTTTATCCGGGTCCAACGTCCTGACTTTC. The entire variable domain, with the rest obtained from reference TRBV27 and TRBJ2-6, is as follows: EAQVTQNPRYLITVTGKKLTVTCSQNMNHEYMSWYRQDPGLGLRQIYYSMNVEVTDKGDVPEGYKVSRKEKRNFPLILESPSPNQTSLYFCASTLSGSNVLTFGAGSRLTVL.

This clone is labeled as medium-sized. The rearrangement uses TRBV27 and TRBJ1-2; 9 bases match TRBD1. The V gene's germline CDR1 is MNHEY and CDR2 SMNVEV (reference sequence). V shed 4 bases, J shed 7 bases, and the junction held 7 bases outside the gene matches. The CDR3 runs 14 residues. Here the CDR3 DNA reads TGTGCCAGCAGTTACATCGACAGGGGGGGTGGCTACACCTTC. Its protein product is CASSYIDRGGGYTF.

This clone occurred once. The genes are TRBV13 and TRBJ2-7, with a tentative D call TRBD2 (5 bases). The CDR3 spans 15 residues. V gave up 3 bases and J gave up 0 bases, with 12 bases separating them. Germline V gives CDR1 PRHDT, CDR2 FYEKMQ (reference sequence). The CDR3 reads CASSFFTGSSYEQYF. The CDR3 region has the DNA TGTGCCAGCAGCTTCTTCACGGGGTCCTCCTACGAGCAGTACTTC. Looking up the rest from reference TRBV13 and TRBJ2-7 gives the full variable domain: AAGVIQSPRHLIKEKRETATLKCYPIPRHDTVYWYQQGPGQDPQFLISFYEKMQSDKGSIPDRFSAQQFSDYHSELNMSSLELGDSALYFCASSFFTGSSYEQYFGPGTRLTVT.

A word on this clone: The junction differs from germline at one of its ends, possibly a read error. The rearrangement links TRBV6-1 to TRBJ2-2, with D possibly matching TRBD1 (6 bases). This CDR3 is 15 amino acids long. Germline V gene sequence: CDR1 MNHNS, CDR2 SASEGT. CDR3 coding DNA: TGTGCCAGCAGTAAAGGACAGCCTAACACCGTGGAGCTGTTTTTT. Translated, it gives CASSKGQPNTVELFF.

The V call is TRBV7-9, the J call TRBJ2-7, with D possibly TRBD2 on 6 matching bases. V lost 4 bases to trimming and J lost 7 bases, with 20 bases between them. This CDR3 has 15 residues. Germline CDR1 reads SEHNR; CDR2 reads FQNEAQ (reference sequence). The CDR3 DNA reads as TGTGCCAGCAGCTCTCCCGAGCGGGCGCTGGGGGAGCAGTACTTC. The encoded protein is CASSSPERALGEQYF.

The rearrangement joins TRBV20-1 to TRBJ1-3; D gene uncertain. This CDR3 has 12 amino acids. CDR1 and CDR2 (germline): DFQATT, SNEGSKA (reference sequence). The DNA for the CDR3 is TGCATTGTTAGAGGGTGTGGAAACACCATATATTTT. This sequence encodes CIVRGCGNTIYF.

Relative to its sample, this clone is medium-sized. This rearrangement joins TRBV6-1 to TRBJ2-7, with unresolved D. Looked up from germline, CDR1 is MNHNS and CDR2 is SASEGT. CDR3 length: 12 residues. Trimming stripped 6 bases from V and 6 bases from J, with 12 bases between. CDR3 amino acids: CASSQSGSEQYF. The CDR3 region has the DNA TGTGCCAGCAGCCAATCAGGTTCCGAGCAGTACTTC.

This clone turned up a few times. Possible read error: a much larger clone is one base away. The CDR3 region is CAQNSGPREAFF. The CDR3 nucleotides are TGTGCCCAAAACAGTGGTCCAAGGGAAGCTTTCTTT. The chain uses TRBV6-4 and TRBJ1-1; the D is unclear. V was pared by 11 bases and J by 8 bases, with 18 bases between. Germline loops: CDR1 MRHNA, CDR2 SNTAGT. The CDR3 is 12 amino acids.

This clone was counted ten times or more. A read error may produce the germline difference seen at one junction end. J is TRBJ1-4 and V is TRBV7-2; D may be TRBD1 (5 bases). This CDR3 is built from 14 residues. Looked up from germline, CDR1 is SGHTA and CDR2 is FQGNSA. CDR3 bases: TGTGCCAGCAACTTAGGGGACCGGAAGGAAAAACTGTTTTTT. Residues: CASNLGDRKEKLFF.

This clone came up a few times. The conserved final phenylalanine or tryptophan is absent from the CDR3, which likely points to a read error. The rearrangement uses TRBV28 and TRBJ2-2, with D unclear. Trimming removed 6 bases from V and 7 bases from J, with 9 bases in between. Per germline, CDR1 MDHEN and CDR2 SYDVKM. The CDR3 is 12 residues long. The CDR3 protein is CASSSGGGELFL. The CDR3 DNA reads TGTGCCAGCAGCTCCGGTGGCGGGGAGCTGTTTCTT.

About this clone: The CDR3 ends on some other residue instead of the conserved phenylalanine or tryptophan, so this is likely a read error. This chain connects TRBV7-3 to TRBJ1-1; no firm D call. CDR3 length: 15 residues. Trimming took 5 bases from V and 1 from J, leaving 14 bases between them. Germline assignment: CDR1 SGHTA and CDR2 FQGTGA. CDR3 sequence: CASSPDPTPNTEAFL. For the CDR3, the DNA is TGTGCCAGCAGCCCGGACCCGACTCCGAACACTGAAGCTTTCCTT.

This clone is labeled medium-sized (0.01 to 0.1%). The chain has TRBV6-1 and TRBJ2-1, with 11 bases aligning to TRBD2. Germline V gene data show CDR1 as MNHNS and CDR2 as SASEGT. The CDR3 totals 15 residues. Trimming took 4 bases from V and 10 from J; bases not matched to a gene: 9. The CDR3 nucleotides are TGTGCCAGCAGTGCCTTAGCGGGAGGGCCACTGGAGCAGTTCTTC. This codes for CASSALAGGPLEQFF.

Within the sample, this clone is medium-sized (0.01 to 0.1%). In nucleotides, the CDR3 is TGTGCCAGCAGCCGGGGACGGACCGTCAGGGAGACCCAGTACTTC. This translates into CASSRGRTVRETQYF. The chain recombines TRBV12-3 or TRBV12-4 with TRBJ2-5, with D perhaps being TRBD1 or TRBD2 (5 bases each). This CDR3 has 15 residues. V lost 6 bases to trimming and J lost 5 bases, with 19 bases between them.

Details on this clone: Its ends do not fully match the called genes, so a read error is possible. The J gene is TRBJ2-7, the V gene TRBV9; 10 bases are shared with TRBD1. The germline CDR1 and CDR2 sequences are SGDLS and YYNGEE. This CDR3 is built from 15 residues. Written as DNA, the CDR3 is TGTGCCTGCAGCTCGGGACAGGGGATCTCCTACGAGCAGTACTTC. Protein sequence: CACSSGQGISYEQYF.

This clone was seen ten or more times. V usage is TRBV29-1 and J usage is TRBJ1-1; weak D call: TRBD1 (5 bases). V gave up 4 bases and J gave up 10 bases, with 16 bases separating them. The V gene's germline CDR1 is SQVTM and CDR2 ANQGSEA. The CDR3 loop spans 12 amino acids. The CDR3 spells CSVVSGRVGAFF. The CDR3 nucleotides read TGCAGCGTTGTGAGCGGCAGGGTGGGAGCTTTCTTT.

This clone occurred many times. The CDR3 here is CASSPGEKQFF. In DNA form, the CDR3 reads TGTGCCAGCAGCCCCGGCGAGAAGCAGTTCTTC. The V call is TRBV3-1, the J call TRBJ2-1, with D unclear. Per germline, CDR1 LGHDT and CDR2 YNNKEL (reference sequence). The V end lost 4 bases, the J end lost 11 bases, and 9 bases lay between the germline ends. There are 11 residues in the CDR3.

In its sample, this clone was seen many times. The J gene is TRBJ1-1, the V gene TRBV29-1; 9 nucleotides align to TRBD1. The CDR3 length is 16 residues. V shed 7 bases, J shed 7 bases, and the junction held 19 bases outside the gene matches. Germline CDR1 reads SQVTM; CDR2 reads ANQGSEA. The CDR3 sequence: CSARVRQGDAEDEAFF. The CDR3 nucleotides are TGCAGCGCCCGAGTCCGACAGGGGGACGCCGAGGATGAAGCTTTCTTT.

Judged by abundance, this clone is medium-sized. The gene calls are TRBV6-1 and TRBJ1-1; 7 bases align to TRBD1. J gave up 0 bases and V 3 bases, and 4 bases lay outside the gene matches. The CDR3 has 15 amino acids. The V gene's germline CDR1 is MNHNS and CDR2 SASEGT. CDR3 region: CASSDPGQLNTEAFF. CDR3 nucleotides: TGTGCCAGCAGTGACCCGGGACAGTTGAACACTGAAGCTTTCTTT.

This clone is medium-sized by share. CDR3 amino acids: CASSLGTSGSEQYF. The DNA for the CDR3 is TGTGCCAGCAGTTTAGGGACTAGCGGGAGCGAGCAGTACTTC. J is TRBJ2-7 and V is TRBV12-3 or TRBV12-4, with TRBD2 identical over 13 bases. With 1 base clipped from V and 6 bases from J, the junction kept 0 bases outside the gene matches. CDR3 size: 14 residues.

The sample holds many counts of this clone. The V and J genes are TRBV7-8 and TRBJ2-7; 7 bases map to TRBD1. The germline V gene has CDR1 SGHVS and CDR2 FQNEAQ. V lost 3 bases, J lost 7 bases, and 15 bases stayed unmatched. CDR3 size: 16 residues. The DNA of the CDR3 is TGTGCCAGCAGCTTCTCTCCCGTTGGACAGGTCGGGGAGCAGTACTTC. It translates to CASSFSPVGQVGEQYF.

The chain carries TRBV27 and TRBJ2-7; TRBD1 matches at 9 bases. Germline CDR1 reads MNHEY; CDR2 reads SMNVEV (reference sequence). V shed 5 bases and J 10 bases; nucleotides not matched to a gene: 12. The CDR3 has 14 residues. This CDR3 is CASSVDRGPYYQYF. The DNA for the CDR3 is TGTGCCAGCAGTGTGGACAGGGGACCCTACTATCAGTACTTC.

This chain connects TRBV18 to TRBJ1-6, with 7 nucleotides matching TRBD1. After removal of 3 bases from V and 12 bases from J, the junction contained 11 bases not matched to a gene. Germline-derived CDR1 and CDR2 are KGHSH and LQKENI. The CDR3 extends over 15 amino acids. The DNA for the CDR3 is TGTGCCAGCTCACCCGACAGGGAAGGAGAACTACCCCTCCACTTT. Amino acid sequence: CASSPDREGELPLHF.

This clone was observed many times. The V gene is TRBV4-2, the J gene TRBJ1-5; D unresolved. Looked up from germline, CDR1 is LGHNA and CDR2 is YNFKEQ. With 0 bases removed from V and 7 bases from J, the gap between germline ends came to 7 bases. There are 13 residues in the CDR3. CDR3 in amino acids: CASSQDLGQPQHF. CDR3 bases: TGTGCCAGCAGCCAAGATTTGGGCCAGCCCCAGCATTTT.